The clone carrying this T cell receptor beta chain has more than one count but fewer than ten. Its specificity is unknown. The entry originates in a study of cytomegalovirus exposure and HLA in healthy donors. In the PCR, 60 Vbeta and 13 Jbeta primers were used. Profiling relied on immunoSEQ multiplex PCR, and the TCRdb table lists in-frame clones only, not all of them. The data contain fewer than 120,000 clones, roughly 86% of them seen just once; the ten biggest clones take up about 1.8%. In germline, CDR1 is SGHVS, CDR2 FNYEAQ. This CDR3 is built from 14 residues. Trimming removed 5 bases at V and 3 bases at J, with 14 bases between. Study results and caveats: In a later analysis, about 17,000 TCR beta sequences were associated with HLA alleles at 0.05 false discovery rate. Cytomegalovirus-associated TCR beta chains were listed, numbering some 180. Common viral pathogens (according to a later analysis) appeared linked to several of the most significant clusters.

The TCR was taken from a man aged 35 to 55 in good health and CMV-seronegative. Input material: PBMCs. This chain connects TRBV7-6 to TRBJ2-7; TRBD1 is a possible D gene (6 bases). The CDR3, as DNA: TGTGCCAGCAGCCTGAACCGGGACAACTACGAGCAGTACTTC. Translating gives CASSLNRDNYEQYF.